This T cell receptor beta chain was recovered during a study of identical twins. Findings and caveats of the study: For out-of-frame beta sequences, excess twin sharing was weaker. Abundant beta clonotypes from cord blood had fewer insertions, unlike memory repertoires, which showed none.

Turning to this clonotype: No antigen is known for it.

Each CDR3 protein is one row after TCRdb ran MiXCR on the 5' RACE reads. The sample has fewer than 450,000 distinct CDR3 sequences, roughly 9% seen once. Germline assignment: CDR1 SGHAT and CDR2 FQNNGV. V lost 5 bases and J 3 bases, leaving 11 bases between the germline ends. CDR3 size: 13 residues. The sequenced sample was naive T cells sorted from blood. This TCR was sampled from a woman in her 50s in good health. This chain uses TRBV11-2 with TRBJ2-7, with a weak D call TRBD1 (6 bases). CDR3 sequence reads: CASSRRDIYEQYF. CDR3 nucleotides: TGTGCCAGCAGCCGCCGGGACATCTACGAGCAGTACTTC.